This TCR beta chain appears in the sequencing data of a study of identical twins. Regarding the study as a whole: Compared with models, monozygotic twins showed more out-of-frame TCR alpha sharing. Where beta out-of-frame sequences were concerned, excess twin sharing was weaker.

This clonotype was observed a handful of times. Its antigen is still unknown. Via MiXCR, TCRdb re-called the 5' RACE reads, giving one row per CDR3 protein. The table records over 500,000 distinct CDR3 sequences, around 20% of them present only once. Germline V gene sequence: CDR1 SGHRS, CDR2 YFSETQ. CDR3 length: 15 residues. V was trimmed by 2 bases and J by 6 bases, leaving 17 bases between them. A further study also used this sample, focusing on T cells expressing NK-cell markers.

Sequenced: CD4+ T cells sorted from blood. This TCR was recovered from a young woman in good health. V and J are TRBV5-1 and TRBJ1-2; maybe TRBD1 (5 bases). The CDR3 protein is CASSLPGTGPHGYTF. Here the CDR3 DNA reads TGCGCCAGCAGCTTACCCGGGACTGGACCCCATGGCTACACCTTC.